This is a list of T cell receptor beta chains from one sample in a study of OX40 agonist ivuxolimab in advanced cancers. Profiling relied on immunoSEQ multiplex PCR, and the TCRdb table lists in-frame clones only, not all of them. The sample records approximately 58,000 clones, roughly 89% being singletons. Material: CD4+ or CD8+ T cells sorted from blood, obtained in a trial of the OX40 agonist ivuxolimab. These receptors all stem from an adult with an advanced solid tumor such as melanoma, head and neck, liver or kidney cancer. CDR3s include the opening cysteine and the closing phenylalanine or tryptophan. D genes are given only for firm matches. Part of the rows lack a size; the others show once, few, many or a class for expanded clones.

clone size | D gene | CDR3 length | J gene | V gene | CDR3 protein | CDR3 DNA
few | TRBD1 | 14 | TRBJ1-2 | TRBV15 | CATSRERTGYGYTF | TGTGCCACCAGCAGAGAAAGGACAGGCTATGGCTACACCTTC
. | . | 15 | TRBJ2-5 | TRBV15 | CATSRDGEPQETQYF | TGTGCCACCAGCAGAGATGGGGAACCCCAAGAGACCCAGTACTTC
. | . | 14 | TRBJ2-2 | TRBV27 | CASSLSGETGELFF | TGTGCCAGCAGTTTGTCAGGGGAAACCGGGGAGCTGTTTTTT
. | TRBD1 | 14 | TRBJ1-2 | TRBV28 | CASAGQGLVYGYTF | TGTGCCAGCGCGGGACAGGGGCTAGTCTATGGCTACACCTTC
. | TRBD2 | 15 | TRBJ2-5 | TRBV5-4 | CASSATSGRDETQYF | TGTGCCAGCAGCGCGACTAGCGGGAGGGACGAGACCCAGTACTTC
. | TRBD1 | 15 | TRBJ2-7 | TRBV11-2 | CASSSGGTGAYEQYF | TGTGCCAGCAGCTCGGGAGGGACAGGGGCCTACGAGCAGTACTTC
. | . | 14 | TRBJ2-1 | TRBV6-1 | CASSEQRRSNEQFF | TGTGCCAGCAGTGAACAAAGGCGGTCAAATGAGCAGTTCTTC
. | . | 14 | TRBJ2-7 | TRBV11-2 | CASSLPDQTYEQYF | TGTGCCAGCAGCTTACCCGATCAAACCTACGAGCAGTACTTC
. | . | 15 | TRBJ1-1 | TRBV6-5 | CASSYVGGLNTEAFF | TGTGCCAGCAGTTACGTGGGAGGGTTGAACACTGAAGCTTTCTTT
. | TRBD2 | 14 | TRBJ2-7 | TRBV6-1 | CASIEWRGAGEQYF | TGTGCCAGCATCGAATGGCGGGGGGCGGGCGAGCAGTACTTC
. | TRBD2 | 15 | TRBJ2-3 | TRBV5-1 | CASSLVAGGGDTQYF | TGCGCCAGCAGCTTGGTTGCGGGAGGAGGGGATACGCAGTATTTT
. | . | 14 | TRBJ1-4 | TRBV28 | CASSRAQLDEKLFF | TGTGCCAGCAGTAGGGCACAACTTGATGAAAAACTGTTTTTT
once | . | 13 | TRBJ1-2 | TRBV9 | CASTPTGSSGYTF | TGTGCCAGCACCCCAACAGGGAGCTCTGGCTACACCTTC
. | TRBD1 | 15 | TRBJ2-1 | TRBV4-1 | CASSLGDRGSDEQFF | TGCGCCAGCAGCCTAGGGGACAGGGGTAGCGATGAGCAGTTCTTC
. | TRBD2 | 13 | TRBJ2-2 | TRBV11-3 | CATGTTNTGELFF | TGTGCCACCGGGACTACCAACACCGGGGAGCTGTTTTTT
. | . | 14 | TRBJ1-1 | TRBV2 | CASSGDTPGAEAFF | TGTGCCAGCAGTGGGGACACCCCTGGGGCTGAAGCTTTCTTT
. | . | 15 | TRBJ2-7 | TRBV19 | CASSTNRDTTYEQYF | TGTGCCAGTAGTACAAACCGGGACACCACCTACGAGCAGTACTTC
once | TRBD1 | 18 | TRBJ2-2 | TRBV11-2 | CASSLGQGEVWDTGELFF | TGTGCCAGCAGCTTGGGACAGGGAGAGGTGTGGGACACCGGGGAGCTGTTTTTT
few | TRBD1 | 15 | TRBJ1-6 | TRBV11-2 | CASRTGQGYNSPLHF | TGTGCCAGCAGGACGGGACAGGGGTATAATTCACCCCTCCACTTT
. | TRBD1 | 16 | TRBJ1-6 | TRBV18 | CASSSGLQGDLSPLHF | TGTGCCAGCTCATCCGGATTACAGGGGGATCTCTCACCCCTCCACTTT
. | . | 11 | TRBJ1-1 | TRBV6-5 | CASSRDTEAFF | TGTGCCAGCAGTAGGGACACTGAAGCTTTCTTT
. | . | 16 | TRBJ1-1 | TRBV11-1 | CASSHQGAGPYTEAFF | TGTGCCAGCAGCCACCAAGGAGCGGGACCGTACACTGAAGCTTTCTTT
. | . | 13 | TRBJ1-5 | TRBV6-1 | CASSEVSLSPQHF | TGTGCCAGCAGTGAAGTGTCCCTAAGCCCCCAGCATTTT
. | . | 20 | TRBJ2-1 | TRBV19 | CASSIGGHRLRRTSYNEQFF | TGTGCCAGTAGTATCGGGGGCCACCGCCTGCGGAGGACCTCCTACAATGAGCAGTTCTTC
once | TRBD2 | 13 | TRBJ2-4 | TRBV7-8 | CASSLPGGNIQYF | TGTGCCAGCAGCCTCCCGGGGGGGAACATTCAGTACTTC
. | TRBD1 | 21 | TRBJ2-6 | TRBV6-4 | CASSDRAGRYTGGVGANVLTF | TGTGCCAGCAGTGACCGCGCTGGGCGATACACAGGGGGCGTTGGGGCCAACGTCCTGACTTTC
. | . | 14 | TRBJ1-5 | TRBV28 | CASSPGTVNQPQHF | TGTGCCAGCAGCCCCGGAACAGTAAATCAGCCCCAGCATTTT
once | . | 12 | TRBJ2-5 | TRBV5-8 | CASSFRVGTQYF | TGTGCCAGCAGCTTCAGGGTGGGGACCCAGTACTTC
. | TRBD1 | 14 | TRBJ1-4 | TRBV5-5 | CASSRTGGDEKLFF | TGTGCCAGCAGCCGGACAGGTGGGGATGAAAAACTGTTTTTT
once | . | 13 | TRBJ2-7 | TRBV10-2 | CASRAARVWEQYF | TGCGCCAGCAGGGCAGCCCGAGTTTGGGAGCAGTACTTC
once | . | 12 | TRBJ2-5 | TRBV10-2 | CASSEGGLEQYF | TGCGCCAGCAGTGAGGGGGGGTTGGAGCAGTACTTC
. | . | 15 | TRBJ1-6 | TRBV7-9 | CASSYRGSGGSPLHF | TGTGCCAGCAGCTATAGGGGGTCGGGGGGTTCACCCCTCCACTTT
. | TRBD1 | 15 | TRBJ2-7 | TRBV27 | CASSFPGQGGYEQYF | TGTGCCAGCAGTTTTCCGGGACAGGGAGGGTACGAGCAGTACTTC
. | . | 17 | TRBJ1-6 | TRBV15 | CATSRDTGAAYNSPLHF | TGTGCCACCAGCAGAGATACAGGCGCGGCCTATAATTCACCCCTCCACTTT
. | TRBD2 | 16 | TRBJ2-5 | TRBV4-1 | CASSYLAGGPTETQYF | TGCGCCAGCAGCTATTTAGCGGGAGGGCCGACAGAGACCCAGTACTTC
. | TRBD2 | 16 | TRBJ2-1 | TRBV10-2 | CASSESLAGGINEQFF | TGCGCCAGCAGTGAGTCCCTAGCGGGGGGTATCAATGAGCAGTTCTTC
. | TRBD2 | 16 | TRBJ2-3 | TRBV4-1 | CASSQVLAGGTDTQYF | TGCGCCAGCAGCCAAGTCCTAGCGGGGGGCACAGATACGCAGTATTTT
. | . | 13 | TRBJ1-4 | TRBV2 | CASTAGVTEKLFF | TGTGCCAGCACCGCAGGGGTAACTGAAAAACTGTTTTTT
. | TRBD1 | 15 | TRBJ1-1 | TRBV10-1 | CASSPGQGANTEAFF | TGCGCCAGCAGCCCGGGACAGGGGGCGAACACTGAAGCTTTCTTT
. | TRBD1 | 14 | TRBJ1-1 | TRBV18 | CASSPGQGNTEAFF | TGTGCCAGCTCACCAGGACAGGGGAACACTGAAGCTTTCTTT
. | TRBD2 | 16 | TRBJ2-1 | TRBV9 | CASSVAAAGGDNEQFF | TGTGCCAGCAGCGTAGCTGCGGCGGGGGGTGACAATGAGCAGTTCTTC
. | . | 15 | TRBJ1-4 | TRBV7-9 | CASSLGGWTNEKLFF | TGTGCCAGCAGCCTAGGGGGATGGACTAATGAAAAACTGTTTTTT
. | TRBD1 | 15 | TRBJ1-2 | TRBV6-5 | CASSPRTGQSAGYTF | TGTGCCAGCAGTCCGAGGACAGGGCAATCCGCCGGCTACACCTTC
. | . | 11 | TRBJ2-7 | TRBV4-1 | CASSPADEQYF | TGTGCCAGCAGCCCCGCCGACGAGCAGTACTTC
. | . | 15 | TRBJ1-5 | TRBV7-6 | CASSLASGGNQPQHF | TGTGCCAGCAGCTTAGCGTCCGGGGGCAATCAGCCCCAGCATTTT
. | . | 10 | TRBJ2-7 | TRBV6-6 | CASSGYEQYF | TGTGCCAGCAGTGGCTACGAGCAGTACTTC
. | TRBD1 | 14 | TRBJ2-5 | TRBV29-1 | CSVEGTGWEETQYF | TGCAGCGTTGAGGGGACAGGGTGGGAAGAGACCCAGTACTTC
. | . | 15 | TRBJ1-5 | TRBV27 | CASSREWGFNQPQHF | TGTGCCAGCAGCCGGGAGTGGGGATTCAATCAGCCCCAGCATTTT
. | . | 16 | TRBJ2-1 | TRBV27 | CASSLYRFRSGNEQFF | TGTGCCAGCAGTTTATACAGGTTTCGGTCTGGGAATGAGCAGTTCTTC
once | . | 15 | TRBJ2-5 | TRBV6-6 | CASSYAGQEGETQYF | TGTGCCAGCAGTTACGCGGGTCAGGAGGGAGAGACCCAGTACTTC